The clone carrying this T cell receptor (beta chain) was recorded a few times. Antigen unknown. The data derive from a study of blood T cells in healthy people across ages. CDR3 length: 13 amino acids. CDR1 is ENHRY, CDR2 SYGVKD, per germline. The V and J ends lost 3 bases and 1 base respectively, with 3 bases between them. A sample-barcoded 5' primer and a J-beta primer mix were used in a second PCR of about 7 to 12 cycles. Carrying 12 random nucleotides, a template-switch adaptor labeled each individual cDNA molecule. TCRdb re-derived calls from the 5' RACE reads in MiXCR, one entry per CDR3 protein. The repertoire holds around 1.5 million distinct CDR3 sequences, with roughly a third as singletons. Study-wide points: Diversity was higher, and naive CD4+ cells more numerous, in long-lived donors than in aged donors. Changes seen in expanded clonotypes were possibly confounded by donor CMV status left unknown. Percentage of naive T cells showed a strong correlation with TCR beta diversity.

The source of this sequence is a woman in her thirties in good health. The chain employs TRBV10-3 and TRBJ2-2; D not resolved. The material sequenced was blood. CDR3 nucleotide sequence: TGTGCCATCAGTGACAGGAACACCGGGGAGCTGTTTTTT. It is translated as CAISDRNTGELFF.